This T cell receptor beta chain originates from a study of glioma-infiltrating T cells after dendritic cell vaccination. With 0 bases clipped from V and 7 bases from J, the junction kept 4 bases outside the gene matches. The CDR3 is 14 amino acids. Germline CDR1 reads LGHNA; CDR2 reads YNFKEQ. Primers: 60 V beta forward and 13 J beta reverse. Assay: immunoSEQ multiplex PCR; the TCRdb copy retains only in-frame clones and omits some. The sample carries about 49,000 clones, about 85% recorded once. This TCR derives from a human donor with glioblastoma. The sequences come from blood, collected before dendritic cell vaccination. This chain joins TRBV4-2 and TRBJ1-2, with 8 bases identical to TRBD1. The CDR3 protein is CASSQDWTGSGYTF. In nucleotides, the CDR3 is TGTGCCAGCAGCCAAGATTGGACAGGGAGTGGCTACACCTTC.